What follows are 4 T cell receptor beta chains derived from one specimen sequenced in a study of early T cells in non-severe SARS-CoV-2 infection (dated by TCRdb to the early 2020s). Library construction relied on 5' RACE. The listed sequencing device is NextSeq 500. TCRdb ran its own pipeline on the public reads, namely fastp trimming at Q25 and MiXCR clone calling, and kept in-frame beta chains. Each CDR3 protein appears once, grouped with its most common genes and DNA. This sample is represented by roughly 66,000 distinct CDR3 sequences; less than 9.5% of them were singletons. The ten largest make up roughly 3.2% of the sample. Sequencing used whole blood. Receptors originate from an adult who was a healthcare worker with PCR-confirmed SARS-CoV-2 infection or an uninfected control (not recorded which).

In nucleotides, the CDR3 is TGCAGCGTTAGCCTAACTACAGATACGCAGTATTTT. Encoded protein: CSVSLTTDTQYF. This chain links TRBV29-1 with TRBJ2-3; D unresolved. CDR1 and CDR2 (germline): SQVTM, ANQGSEA. V gave up 5 bases and J gave up 3 bases, with 9 bases separating them. The length of the CDR3 is 12 residues.

V usage is TRBV20-1 and J usage is TRBJ1-2; weak D call: TRBD1 (6 bases). The CDR3 is 13 residues long. Germline V CDR1 and CDR2: DFQATT, SNEGSKA (reference sequence). Trimming left V 1 base short and J 4 bases short, with 10 bases between. For the CDR3, the DNA is TGCAGTGCTAGAGTCGGGGGCACCTATGGCTACACCTTC. Encoded protein: CSARVGGTYGYTF.

J is TRBJ1-1 and V is TRBV6-6; no definite D call. CDR1 and CDR2 (germline): MNHNY, SVGAGI (reference sequence). Trimming pared 2 bases from V and 7 bases from J, leaving 11 bases between. The CDR3 sequence is 13 residues long. This CDR3 reads CASSYHSASEAFF. The CDR3 nucleotides read TGTGCCAGCAGTTACCACTCGGCGAGTGAAGCTTTCTTT.

The rearrangement uses TRBV7-3 and TRBJ2-7; 8 nucleotides agree with TRBD1. V lost 3 bases to trimming and J lost 6 bases; unmatched junction nucleotides: 7. This CDR3 contains 14 residues. Germline V lookup: CDR1 SGHTA, CDR2 FQGTGA. The CDR3 bases are TGTGCCAGCAGCTTGACAGGGGCAGGAGGCGAGCAGTACTTC. It specifies CASSLTGAGGEQYF.